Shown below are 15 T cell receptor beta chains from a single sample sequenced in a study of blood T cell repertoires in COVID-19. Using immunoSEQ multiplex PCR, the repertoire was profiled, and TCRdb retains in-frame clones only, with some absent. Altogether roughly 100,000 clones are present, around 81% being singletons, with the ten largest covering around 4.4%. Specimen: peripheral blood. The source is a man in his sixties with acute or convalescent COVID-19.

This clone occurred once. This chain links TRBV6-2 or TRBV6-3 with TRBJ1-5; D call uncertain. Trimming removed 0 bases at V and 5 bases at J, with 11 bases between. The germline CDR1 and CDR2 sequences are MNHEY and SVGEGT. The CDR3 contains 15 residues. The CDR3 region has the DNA TGTGCCAGCAGTTACTCTGGCAGTCAGGATCAGCCCCAGCATTTT. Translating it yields CASSYSGSQDQPQHF.

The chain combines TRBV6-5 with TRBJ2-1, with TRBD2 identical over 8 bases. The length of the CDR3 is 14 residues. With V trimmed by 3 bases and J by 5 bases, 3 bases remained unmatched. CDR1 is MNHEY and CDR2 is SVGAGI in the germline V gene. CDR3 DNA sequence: TGTGCCAGCAGTTATTTTAGCGGGAACAATGAGCAGTTCTTC. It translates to CASSYFSGNNEQFF.

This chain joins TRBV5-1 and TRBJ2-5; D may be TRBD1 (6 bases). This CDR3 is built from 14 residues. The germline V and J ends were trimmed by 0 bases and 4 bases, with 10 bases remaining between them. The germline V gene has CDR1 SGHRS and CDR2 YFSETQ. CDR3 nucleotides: TGCGCCAGCAGCTTGGACAGGGCAACAGAGACCCAGTACTTC. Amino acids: CASSLDRATETQYF.

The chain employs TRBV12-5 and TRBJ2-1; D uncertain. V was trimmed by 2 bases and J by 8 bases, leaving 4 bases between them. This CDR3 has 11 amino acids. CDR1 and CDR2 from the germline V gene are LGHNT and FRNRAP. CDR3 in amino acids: CASGLFDEQFF. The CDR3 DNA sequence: TGTGCTAGTGGTTTGTTCGATGAGCAGTTCTTC.

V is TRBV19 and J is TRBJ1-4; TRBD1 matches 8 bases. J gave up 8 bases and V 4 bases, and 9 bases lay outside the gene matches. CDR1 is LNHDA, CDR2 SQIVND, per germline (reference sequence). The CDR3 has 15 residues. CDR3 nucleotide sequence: TGTGCCAGTAGTAGGATTACAGGGGGTTTGGAAAAACTGTTTTTT. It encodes CASSRITGGLEKLFF.

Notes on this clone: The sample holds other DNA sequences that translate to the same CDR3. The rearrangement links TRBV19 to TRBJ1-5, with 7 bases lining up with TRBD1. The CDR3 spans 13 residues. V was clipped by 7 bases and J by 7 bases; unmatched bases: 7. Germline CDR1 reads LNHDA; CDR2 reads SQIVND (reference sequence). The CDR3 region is CASTGGGGQPQHF. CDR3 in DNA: TGTGCCAGTACAGGGGGTGGGGGGCAGCCCCAGCATTTT.

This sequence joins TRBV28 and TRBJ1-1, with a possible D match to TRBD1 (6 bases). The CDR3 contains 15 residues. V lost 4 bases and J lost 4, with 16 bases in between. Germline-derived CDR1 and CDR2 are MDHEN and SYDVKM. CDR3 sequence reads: CASSWVTGRTTEAFF. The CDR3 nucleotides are TGTGCCAGCAGTTGGGTTACAGGGCGTACCACTGAAGCTTTCTTT.

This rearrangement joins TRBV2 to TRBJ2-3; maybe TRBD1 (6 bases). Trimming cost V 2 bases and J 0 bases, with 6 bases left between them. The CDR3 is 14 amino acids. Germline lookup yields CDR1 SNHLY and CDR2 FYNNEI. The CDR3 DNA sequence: TGTGCCAGCAGTGAACAGGGGAGCACAGATACGCAGTATTTT. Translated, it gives CASSEQGSTDTQYF.

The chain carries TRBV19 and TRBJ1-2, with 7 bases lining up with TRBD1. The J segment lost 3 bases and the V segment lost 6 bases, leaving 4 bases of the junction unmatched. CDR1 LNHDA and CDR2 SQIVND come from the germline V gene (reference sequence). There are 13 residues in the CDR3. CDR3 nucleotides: TGTGCCAGTAGGACAGGGACCGACTATGGCTACACCTTC. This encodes CASRTGTDYGYTF.

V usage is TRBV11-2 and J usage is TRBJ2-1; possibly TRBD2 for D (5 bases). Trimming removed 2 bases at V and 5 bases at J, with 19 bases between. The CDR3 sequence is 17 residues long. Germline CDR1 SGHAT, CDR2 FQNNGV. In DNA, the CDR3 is TGTGCCAGCAGCTTAAGACTTTTGGGAGACGGTCACAATGAGCAGTTCTTC. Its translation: CASSLRLLGDGHNEQFF.

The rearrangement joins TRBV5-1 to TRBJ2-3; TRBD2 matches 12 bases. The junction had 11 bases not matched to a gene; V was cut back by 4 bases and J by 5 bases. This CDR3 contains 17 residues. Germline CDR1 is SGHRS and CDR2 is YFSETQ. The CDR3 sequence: CASSTVASGGALDTQYF. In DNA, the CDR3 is TGCGCCAGCAGCACCGTAGCTAGCGGGGGGGCCTTAGATACGCAGTATTTT.

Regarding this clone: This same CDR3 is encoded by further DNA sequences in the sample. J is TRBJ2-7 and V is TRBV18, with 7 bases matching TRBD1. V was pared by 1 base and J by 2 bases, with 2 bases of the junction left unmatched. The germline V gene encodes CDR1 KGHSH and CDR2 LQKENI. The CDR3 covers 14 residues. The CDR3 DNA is TGTGCCAGCTCACCACGACAGGGAACCTACGAGCAGTACGTC. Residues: CASSPRQGTYEQYV.

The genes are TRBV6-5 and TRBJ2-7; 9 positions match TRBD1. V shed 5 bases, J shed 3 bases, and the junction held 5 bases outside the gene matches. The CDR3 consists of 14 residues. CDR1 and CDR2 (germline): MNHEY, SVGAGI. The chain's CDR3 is CASSMTGGDYEQYV. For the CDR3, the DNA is TGTGCCAGCAGTATGACAGGGGGTGACTACGAGCAGTACGTC.

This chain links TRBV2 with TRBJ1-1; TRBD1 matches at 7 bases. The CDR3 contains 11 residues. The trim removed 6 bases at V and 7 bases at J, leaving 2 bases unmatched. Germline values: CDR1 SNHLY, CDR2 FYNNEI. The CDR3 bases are TGTGCCAGCAGGGGACAGATTGAAGCTTTCTTT. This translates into CASRGQIEAFF. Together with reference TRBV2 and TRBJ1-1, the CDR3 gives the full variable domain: EPEVTQTPSHQVTQMGQEVILRCVPISNHLYFYWYRQILGQKVEFLVSFYNNEISEKSEIFDDQFSVERPDGSNFTLKIRSTKLEDSAMYFCASRGQIEAFFGQGTRLTVV.

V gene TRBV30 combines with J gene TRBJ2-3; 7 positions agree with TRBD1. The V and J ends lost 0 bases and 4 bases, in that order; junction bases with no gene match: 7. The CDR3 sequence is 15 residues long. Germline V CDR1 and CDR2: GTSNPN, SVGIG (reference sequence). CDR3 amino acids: CAWSVWTGGSDTQYF. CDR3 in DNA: TGTGCCTGGAGTGTATGGACAGGAGGATCAGATACGCAGTATTTT.